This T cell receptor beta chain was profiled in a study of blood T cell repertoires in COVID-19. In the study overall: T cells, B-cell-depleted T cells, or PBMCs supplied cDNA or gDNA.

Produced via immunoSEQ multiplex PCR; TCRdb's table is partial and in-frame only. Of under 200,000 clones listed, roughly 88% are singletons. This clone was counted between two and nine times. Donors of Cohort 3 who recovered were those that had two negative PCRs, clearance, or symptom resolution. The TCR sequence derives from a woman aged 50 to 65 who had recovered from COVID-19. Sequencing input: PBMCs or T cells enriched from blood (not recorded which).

CDR3 sequence reads: CASSPFGGGDTDTQYF. CDR3 bases: TGTGCCAGCAGCCCCTTCGGAGGGGGGGACACAGATACGCAGTATTTT. This chain uses TRBV3-1 (or the pseudogene TRBV3-2) with TRBJ2-3; TRBD2 is a possible D gene (7 bases). The CDR3 extends over 16 amino acids. With 4 bases removed from V and 2 bases from J, the gap between germline ends came to 16 bases. Germline CDR1 LGHDT, CDR2 YNNKEL (reference sequence).